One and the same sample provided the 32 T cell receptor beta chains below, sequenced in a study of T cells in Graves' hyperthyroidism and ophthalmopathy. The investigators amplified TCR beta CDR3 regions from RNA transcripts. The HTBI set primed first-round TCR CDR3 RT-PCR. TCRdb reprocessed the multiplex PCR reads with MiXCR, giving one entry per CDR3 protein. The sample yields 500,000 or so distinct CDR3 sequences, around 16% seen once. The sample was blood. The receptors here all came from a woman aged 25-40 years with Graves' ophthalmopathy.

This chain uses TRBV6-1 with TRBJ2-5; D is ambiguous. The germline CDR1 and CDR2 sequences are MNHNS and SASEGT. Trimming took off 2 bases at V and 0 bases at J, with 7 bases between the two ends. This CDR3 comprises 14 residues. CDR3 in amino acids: CASSEIEYQETQYF. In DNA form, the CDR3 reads TGTGCCAGCAGTGAAATAGAGTACCAAGAGACCCAGTACTTC.

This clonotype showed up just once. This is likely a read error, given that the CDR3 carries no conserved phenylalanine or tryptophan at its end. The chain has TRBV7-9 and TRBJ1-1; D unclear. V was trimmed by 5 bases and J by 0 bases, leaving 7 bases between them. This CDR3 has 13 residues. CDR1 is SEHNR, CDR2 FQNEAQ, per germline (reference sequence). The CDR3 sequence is CASSHTVNTEAFL. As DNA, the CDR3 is TGTGCCAGCAGCCACACAGTGAACACTGAAGCTTTCTTG.

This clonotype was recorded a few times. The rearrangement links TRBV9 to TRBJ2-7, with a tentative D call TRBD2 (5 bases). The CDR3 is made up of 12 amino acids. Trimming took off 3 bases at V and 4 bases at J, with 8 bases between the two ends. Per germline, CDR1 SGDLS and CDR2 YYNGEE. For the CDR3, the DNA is TGTGCCAGCAGCGCTGGGGAGTACGAGCAGTACTTC. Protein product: CASSAGEYEQYF.

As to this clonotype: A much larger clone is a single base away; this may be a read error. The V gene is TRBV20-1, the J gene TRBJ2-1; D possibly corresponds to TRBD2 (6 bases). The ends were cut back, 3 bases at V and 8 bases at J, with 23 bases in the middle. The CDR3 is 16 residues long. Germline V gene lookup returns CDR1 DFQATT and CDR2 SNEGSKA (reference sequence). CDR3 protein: CSASAFTSWSMDEQFF. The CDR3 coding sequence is TGCAGTGCTAGCGCTTTTACTAGCTGGAGTATGGATGAGCAGTTCTTC.

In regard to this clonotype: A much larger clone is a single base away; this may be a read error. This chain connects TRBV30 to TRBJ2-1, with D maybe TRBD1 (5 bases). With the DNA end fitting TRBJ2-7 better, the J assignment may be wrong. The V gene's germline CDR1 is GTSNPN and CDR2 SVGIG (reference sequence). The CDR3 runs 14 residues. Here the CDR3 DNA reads TGTGCCTGGAGAAAGTTTACAGGTTTCAATGAGCAGTACTTC. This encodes CAWRKFTGFNEQYF.

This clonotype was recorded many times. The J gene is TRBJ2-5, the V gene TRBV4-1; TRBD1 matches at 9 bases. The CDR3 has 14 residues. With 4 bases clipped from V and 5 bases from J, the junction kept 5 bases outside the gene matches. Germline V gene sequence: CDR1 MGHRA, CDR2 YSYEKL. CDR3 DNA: TGCGCCAGCAGCCTGGGACAGGGCATGGAGACCCAGTACTTC. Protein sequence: CASSLGQGMETQYF.

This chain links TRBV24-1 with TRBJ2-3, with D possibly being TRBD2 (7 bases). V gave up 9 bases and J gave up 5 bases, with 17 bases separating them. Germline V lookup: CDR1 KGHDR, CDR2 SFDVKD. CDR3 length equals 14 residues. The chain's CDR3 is CATGGGAEEDTQYF. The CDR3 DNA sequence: TGTGCCACCGGGGGGGGGGCGGAGGAAGATACGCAGTATTTT.

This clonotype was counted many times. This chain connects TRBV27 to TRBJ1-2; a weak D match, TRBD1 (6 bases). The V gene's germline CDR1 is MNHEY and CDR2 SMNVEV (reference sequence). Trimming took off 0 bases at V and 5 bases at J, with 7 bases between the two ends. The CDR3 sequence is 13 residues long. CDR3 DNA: TGTGCCAGCAGTTTATCAGGGGGGTATGGCTACACCTTC. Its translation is CASSLSGGYGYTF.

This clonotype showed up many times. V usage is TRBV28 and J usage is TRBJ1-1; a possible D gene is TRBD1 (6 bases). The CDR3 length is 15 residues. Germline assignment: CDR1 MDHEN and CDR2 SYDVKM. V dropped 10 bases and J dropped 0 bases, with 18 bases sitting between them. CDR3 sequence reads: CAITQGGILNTEAFF. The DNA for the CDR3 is TGTGCCATCACACAGGGAGGGATTTTGAACACTGAAGCTTTCTTT.

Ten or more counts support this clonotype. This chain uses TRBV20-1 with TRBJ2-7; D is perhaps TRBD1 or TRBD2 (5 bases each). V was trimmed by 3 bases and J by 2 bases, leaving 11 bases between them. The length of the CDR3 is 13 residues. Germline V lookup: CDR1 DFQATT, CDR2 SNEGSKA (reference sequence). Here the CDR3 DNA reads TGCAGTGCTAGTCGGGGCCTCCCCTACGAGCAGTACTTC. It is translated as CSASRGLPYEQYF.

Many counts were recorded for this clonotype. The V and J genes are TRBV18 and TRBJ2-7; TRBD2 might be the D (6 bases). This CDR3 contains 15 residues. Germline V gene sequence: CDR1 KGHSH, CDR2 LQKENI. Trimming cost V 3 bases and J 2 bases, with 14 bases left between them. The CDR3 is CASSPPTGDPYEQYF. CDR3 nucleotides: TGTGCCAGCTCACCCCCCACGGGAGATCCCTACGAGCAGTACTTC.

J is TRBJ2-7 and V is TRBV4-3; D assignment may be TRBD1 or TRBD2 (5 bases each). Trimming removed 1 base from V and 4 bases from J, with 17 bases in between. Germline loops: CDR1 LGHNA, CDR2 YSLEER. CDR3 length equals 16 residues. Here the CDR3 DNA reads TGCGCCAGCAGCCAAGTAAAGGCAGGGACGGGTTACGAGCAGTACTTC. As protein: CASSQVKAGTGYEQYF.

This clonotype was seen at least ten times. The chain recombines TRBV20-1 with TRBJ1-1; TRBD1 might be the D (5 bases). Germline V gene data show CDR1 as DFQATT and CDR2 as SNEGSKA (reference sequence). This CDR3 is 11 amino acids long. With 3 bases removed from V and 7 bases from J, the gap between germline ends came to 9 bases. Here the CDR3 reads CSASSGGEAFF. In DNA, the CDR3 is TGCAGTGCTAGTTCGGGGGGTGAAGCTTTCTTT.

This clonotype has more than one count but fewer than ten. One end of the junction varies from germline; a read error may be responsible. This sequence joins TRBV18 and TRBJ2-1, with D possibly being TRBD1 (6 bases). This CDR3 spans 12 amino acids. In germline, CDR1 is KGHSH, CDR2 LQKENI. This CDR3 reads CASSPPGTIPLF. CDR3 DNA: TGTGCCAGCTCACCACCCGGGACAATCCCCCTCTTC.

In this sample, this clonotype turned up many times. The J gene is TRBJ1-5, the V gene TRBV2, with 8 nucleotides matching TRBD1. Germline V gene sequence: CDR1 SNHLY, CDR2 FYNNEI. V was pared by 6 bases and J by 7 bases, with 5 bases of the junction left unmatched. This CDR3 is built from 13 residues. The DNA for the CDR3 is TGTGCCAGCAGAGACAGGGGTGGCCAGCCCCAGCATTTT. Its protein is CASRDRGGQPQHF.

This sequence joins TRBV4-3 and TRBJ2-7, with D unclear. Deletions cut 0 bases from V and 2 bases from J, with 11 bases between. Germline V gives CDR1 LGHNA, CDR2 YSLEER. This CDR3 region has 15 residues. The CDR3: CASSQEVAATYEQYF. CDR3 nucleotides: TGCGCCAGCAGCCAAGAAGTGGCAGCCACCTACGAGCAGTACTTC.

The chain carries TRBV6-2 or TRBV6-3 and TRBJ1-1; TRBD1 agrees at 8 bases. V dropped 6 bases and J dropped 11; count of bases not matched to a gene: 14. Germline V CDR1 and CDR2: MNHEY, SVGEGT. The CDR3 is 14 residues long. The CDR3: CASSVRPQGARAFF. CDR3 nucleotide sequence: TGTGCCAGCAGCGTCAGACCCCAGGGGGCGCGGGCTTTCTTT.

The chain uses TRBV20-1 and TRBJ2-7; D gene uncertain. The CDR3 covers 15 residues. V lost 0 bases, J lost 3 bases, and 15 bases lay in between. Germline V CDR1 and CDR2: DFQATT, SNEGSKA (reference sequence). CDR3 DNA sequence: TGCAGTGCTAGAGATGTGTGGGCCTTTGGCTACGAGCAGTACTTC. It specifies CSARDVWAFGYEQYF.

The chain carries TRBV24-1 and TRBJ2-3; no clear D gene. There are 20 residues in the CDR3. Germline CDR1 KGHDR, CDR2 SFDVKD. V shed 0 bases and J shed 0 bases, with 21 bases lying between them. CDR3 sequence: CATSDLDTKTYLSSTDTQYF. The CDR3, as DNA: TGTGCCACCAGTGATTTGGACACGAAGACCTACCTTTCTAGCACAGATACGCAGTATTTT.

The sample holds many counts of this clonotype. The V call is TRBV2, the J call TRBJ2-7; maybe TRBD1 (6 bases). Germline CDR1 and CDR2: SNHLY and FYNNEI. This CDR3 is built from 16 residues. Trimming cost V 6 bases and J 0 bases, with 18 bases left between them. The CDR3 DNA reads TGTGCCAGCAGCGGGCTGGGACACAACCTCTCCTACGAGCAGTACTTC. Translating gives CASSGLGHNLSYEQYF. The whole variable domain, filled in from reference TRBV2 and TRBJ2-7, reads EPEVTQTPSHQVTQMGQEVILRCVPISNHLYFYWYRQILGQKVEFLVSFYNNEISEKSEIFDDQFSVERPDGSNFTLKIRSTKLEDSAMYFCASSGLGHNLSYEQYFGPGTRLTVT.

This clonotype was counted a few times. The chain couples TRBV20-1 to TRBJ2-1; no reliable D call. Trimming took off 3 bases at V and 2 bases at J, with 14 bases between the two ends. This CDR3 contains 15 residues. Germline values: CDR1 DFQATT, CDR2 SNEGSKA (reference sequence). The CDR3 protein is CSARDRLKAYNEQFF. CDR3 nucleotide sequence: TGCAGTGCTAGGGACCGACTCAAGGCCTACAATGAGCAGTTCTTC.

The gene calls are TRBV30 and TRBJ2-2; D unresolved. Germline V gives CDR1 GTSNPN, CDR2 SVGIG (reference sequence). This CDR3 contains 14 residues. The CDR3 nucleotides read TGTGCTTCCCGGTCGGGTGGAGACACCGGGGAGCTGTTTTTT. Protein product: CASRSGGDTGELFF.

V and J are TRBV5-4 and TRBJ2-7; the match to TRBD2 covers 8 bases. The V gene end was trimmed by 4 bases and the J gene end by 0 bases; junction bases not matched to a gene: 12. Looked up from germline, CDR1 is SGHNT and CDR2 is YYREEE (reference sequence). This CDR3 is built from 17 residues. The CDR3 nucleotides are TGTGCCAGCAGCCCTAAGGCGGGGGGAGGACGCTCCTACGAGCAGTACTTC. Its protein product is CASSPKAGGGRSYEQYF.

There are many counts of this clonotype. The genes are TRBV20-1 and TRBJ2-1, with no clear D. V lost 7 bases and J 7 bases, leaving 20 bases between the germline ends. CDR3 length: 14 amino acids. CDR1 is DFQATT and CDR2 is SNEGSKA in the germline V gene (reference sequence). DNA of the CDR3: TGCAGTGGGGGTAAGAGTGAGAAAGGGAATGAGCAGTTCTTC. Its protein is CSGGKSEKGNEQFF.

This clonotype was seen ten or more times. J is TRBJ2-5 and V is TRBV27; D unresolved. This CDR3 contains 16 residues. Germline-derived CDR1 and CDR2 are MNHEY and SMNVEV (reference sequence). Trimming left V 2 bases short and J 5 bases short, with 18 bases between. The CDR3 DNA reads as TGTGCCAGCAGTTTAGAATTGGGCCCTTACCCGGAGACCCAGTACTTC. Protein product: CASSLELGPYPETQYF.

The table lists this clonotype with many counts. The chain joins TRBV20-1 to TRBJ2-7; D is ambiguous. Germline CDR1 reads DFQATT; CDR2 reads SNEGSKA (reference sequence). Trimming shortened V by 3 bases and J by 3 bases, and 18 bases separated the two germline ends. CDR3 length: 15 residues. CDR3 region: CSASLPTATLYEQYF. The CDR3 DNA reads TGCAGTGCTAGTTTGCCGACTGCAACTCTCTACGAGCAGTACTTC.

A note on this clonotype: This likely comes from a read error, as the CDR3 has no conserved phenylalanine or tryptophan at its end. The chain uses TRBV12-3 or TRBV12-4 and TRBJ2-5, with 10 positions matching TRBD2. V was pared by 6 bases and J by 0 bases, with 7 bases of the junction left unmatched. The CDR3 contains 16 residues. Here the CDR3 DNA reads TGTGCCAGCAGCCACCTAGCGGGAGACCACCAAGAGACCCAGTACCTC. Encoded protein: CASSHLAGDHQETQYL.

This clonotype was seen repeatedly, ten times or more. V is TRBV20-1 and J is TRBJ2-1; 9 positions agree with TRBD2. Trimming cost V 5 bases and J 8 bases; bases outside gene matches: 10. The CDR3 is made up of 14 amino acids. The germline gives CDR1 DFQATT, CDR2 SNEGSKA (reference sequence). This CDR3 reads CSAGNSGSSDEQFF. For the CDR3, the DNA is TGCAGTGCTGGGAATAGCGGGAGTAGCGATGAGCAGTTCTTC.

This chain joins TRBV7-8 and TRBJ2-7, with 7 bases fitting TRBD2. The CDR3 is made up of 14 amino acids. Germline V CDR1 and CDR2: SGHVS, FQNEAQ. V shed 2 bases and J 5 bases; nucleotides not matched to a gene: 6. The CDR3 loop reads CASSLILGGDEQYF. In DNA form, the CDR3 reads TGTGCCAGCAGCTTAATCCTGGGGGGGGACGAGCAGTACTTC.

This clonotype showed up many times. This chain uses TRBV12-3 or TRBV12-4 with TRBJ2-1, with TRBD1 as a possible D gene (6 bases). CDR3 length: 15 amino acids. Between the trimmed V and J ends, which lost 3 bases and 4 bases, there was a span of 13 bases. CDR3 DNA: TGTGCCAGCAGTTTCTCAGGGGTACTGTACAATGAGCAGTTCTTC. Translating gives CASSFSGVLYNEQFF.

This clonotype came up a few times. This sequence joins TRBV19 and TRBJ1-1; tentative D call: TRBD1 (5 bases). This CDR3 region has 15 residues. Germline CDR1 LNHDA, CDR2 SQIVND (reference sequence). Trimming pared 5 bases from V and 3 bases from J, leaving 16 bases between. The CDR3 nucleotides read TGTGCCAGTAGTCCATTCAAGGGGTTCTACACTGAAGCTTTCTTT. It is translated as CASSPFKGFYTEAFF. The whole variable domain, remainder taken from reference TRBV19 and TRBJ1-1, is DGGITQSPKYLFRKEGQNVTLSCEQNLNHDAMYWYRQDPGQGLRLIYYSQIVNDFQKGDIAEGYSVSREKKESFPLTVTSAQKNPTAFYLCASSPFKGFYTEAFFGQGTRLTVV.

In DNA, the CDR3 is TGTGCCAGCAGCTTAGGTACCAGGGGCCAGAATGAGCAGTTCTTC. This translates into CASSLGTRGQNEQFF. The chain is built from TRBV11-3 and TRBJ2-1; D may be TRBD1 (6 bases). The V gene's germline CDR1 is SGHNT and CDR2 YENEEA. The V end was cut by 1 base, the J end by 7 bases, with 14 bases between. CDR3 length equals 15 residues.